The clone carrying this T cell receptor beta chain was detected ten times or more. The antigen is not known. These data originate in a study of T-cell reconstitution after alpha-beta-depleted transplantation in children. Between the trimmed V and J ends, which lost 1 base and 2 bases, there was a span of 15 bases. CDR1 and CDR2 (germline): SGHNT, YENEEA. CDR3 length equals 17 residues. Study findings and constraints: Some patients' high day-60 TCRbeta diversity was attributed to recipient cells surviving conditioning.

Using unique molecular identifiers, the investigators prepared the TCRbeta library. TCRdb re-called the PCR reads through MiXCR, storing one row per CDR3 protein. The data hold under 850,000 distinct CDR3 sequences, with about an eighth observed a single time. V and J are TRBV11-3 and TRBJ1-5; no reliable D call. This TCR came from a girl aged 2 to 10 with congenital amegakaryocytic thrombocytopenia, due to receive a stem cell transplant. Sequencing was performed on PBMCs, taken before TCRalphabeta/CD19-depleted stem cell transplant. The chain's CDR3 is CASSLVTQAEGNQPQHF. CDR3 sequence (DNA): TGTGCCAGCAGCTTAGTAACCCAGGCCGAGGGCAATCAGCCCCAGCATTTT.